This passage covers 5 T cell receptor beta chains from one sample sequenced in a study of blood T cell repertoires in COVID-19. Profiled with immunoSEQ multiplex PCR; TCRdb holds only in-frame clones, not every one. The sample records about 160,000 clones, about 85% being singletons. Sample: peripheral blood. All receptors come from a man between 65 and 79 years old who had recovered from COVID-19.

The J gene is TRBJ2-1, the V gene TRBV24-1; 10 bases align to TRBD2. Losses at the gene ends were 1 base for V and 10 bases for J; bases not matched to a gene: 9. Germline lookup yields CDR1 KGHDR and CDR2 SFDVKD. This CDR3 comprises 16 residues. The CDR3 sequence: CATSDFELAGVGEQFF. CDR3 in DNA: TGTGCCACCAGTGATTTTGAGCTAGCGGGAGTAGGCGAGCAGTTCTTC.

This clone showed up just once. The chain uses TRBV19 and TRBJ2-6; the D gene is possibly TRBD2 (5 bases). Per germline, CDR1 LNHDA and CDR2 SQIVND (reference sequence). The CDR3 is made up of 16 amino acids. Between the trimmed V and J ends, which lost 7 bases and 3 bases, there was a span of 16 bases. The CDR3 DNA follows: TGTGCCAGTACCCCGGACGGGATCCTTGGGGCCAACGTCCTGACTTTC. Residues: CASTPDGILGANVLTF.

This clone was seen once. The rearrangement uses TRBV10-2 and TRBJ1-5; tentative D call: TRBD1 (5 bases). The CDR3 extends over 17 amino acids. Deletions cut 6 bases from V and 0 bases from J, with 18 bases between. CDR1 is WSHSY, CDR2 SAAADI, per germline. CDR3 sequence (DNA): TGCGCCAGCAGCGGGTACGGTGGACATGATAGCAATCAGCCCCAGCATTTT. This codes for CASSGYGGHDSNQPQHF.

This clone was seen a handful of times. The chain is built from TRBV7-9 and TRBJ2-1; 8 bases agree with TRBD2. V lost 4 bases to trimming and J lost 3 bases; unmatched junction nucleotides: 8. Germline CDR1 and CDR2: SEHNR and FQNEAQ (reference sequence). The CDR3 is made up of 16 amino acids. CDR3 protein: CASSSPQLAVYNEQFF. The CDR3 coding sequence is TGTGCCAGCAGCTCCCCTCAACTAGCGGTCTACAATGAGCAGTTCTTC.

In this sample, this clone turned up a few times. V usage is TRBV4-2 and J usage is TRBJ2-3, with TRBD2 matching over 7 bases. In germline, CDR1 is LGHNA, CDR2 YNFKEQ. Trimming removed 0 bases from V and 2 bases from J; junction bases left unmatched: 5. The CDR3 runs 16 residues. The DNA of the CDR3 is TGTGCCAGCAGCCAAGATATAACTAGCGTCACAGATACGCAGTATTTT. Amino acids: CASSQDITSVTDTQYF.